The rows below give T cell receptor beta chains drawn from one sample of a study of identical twins. TCRdb itself ran the 5' RACE reads through MiXCR, one entry per CDR3 protein. The table has over 200,000 distinct CDR3 sequences, roughly a tenth seen once; the top ten hold over 8%. Sequencing was performed on memory T cells sorted from blood. The receptors stem from a man between 45 and 60 years old in good health. Both conserved end residues are part of each CDR3. The order of the fields is CDR3 DNA, CDR3 protein, V gene, J gene, D gene, clone size, CDR3 length. A D gene is named only where the DNA matches it firmly. Rows may omit the clone size; those that give it use once, few, many or a size class.

TGTGCCATCAGGGGCAATGTTTCAGATACGCAGTATTTT,CAIRGNVSDTQYF,TRBV10-3,TRBJ2-3,NA,many,13
TGCAGTGCCAACCCCGACAGGGGGAAACAGTACGAGCAGTACTTC,CSANPDRGKQYEQYF,TRBV20-1,TRBJ2-7,TRBD1,NA,15
TGCAGCGTTGAAGACCCAAGACAGGGTAGGAGCTATGGCTACACCTTC,CSVEDPRQGRSYGYTF,TRBV29-1,TRBJ1-2,TRBD1,many,16
TGCGCCAGCAGCCAAGTTGTGGACAGGAGCTACGAGCAGTACTTC,CASSQVVDRSYEQYF,TRBV4-3,TRBJ2-7,TRBD1,many,15
TGTGCCAGCAGCCAAGATAGACAGGGCCAAGAGACCCAGTACTTC,CASSQDRQGQETQYF,TRBV4-2,TRBJ2-5,TRBD1,few,15
TGTGCCACCAGTGGGGGCAGGAACAATCAGCCCCAGCATTTT,CATSGGRNNQPQHF,TRBV6-1,TRBJ1-5,NA,NA,14
TGTGCCAGCAGCAGGGGAAGACCGGTTGAAAAACTGTTTTTT,CASSRGRPVEKLFF,TRBV11-2,TRBJ1-4,NA,many,14
TGTGCCAGCAGTTTGGGGGGACAGGGGGCCTACGAGCAGTACTTC,CASSLGGQGAYEQYF,TRBV12-3/TRBV12-4,TRBJ2-7,TRBD1,many,15
TGTGCCAGCACCGGGGCGGGAATCCACGAGCAGTACTTC,CASTGAGIHEQYF,TRBV11-2,TRBJ2-7,NA,few,13
TGTGCCAGCAGCTGGGGAACAGGGACTGGGACTAATGAAAAACTGTTTTTT,CASSWGTGTGTNEKLFF,TRBV5-5,TRBJ1-4,NA,many,17
TGTGCCAGCAGCCTGGGACTACCCTCCAAGCAGTACTTC,CASSLGLPSKQYF,TRBV14,TRBJ2-7,TRBD2,many,13
TGTGCCAGCAGCTCAGGGGCAACTAATGAAAAACTGTTTTTT,CASSSGATNEKLFF,TRBV5-6,TRBJ1-4,NA,many,14
TGCAGTGCTCTCCTGACAGGGGCCCCGCCAGCTTTCTTT,CSALLTGAPPAFF,TRBV20-1,TRBJ1-1,TRBD1,few,13
TGTGCCAGTAGTATCGGCAGGGGGGACGGGGAGCTGTTTTTT,CASSIGRGDGELFF,TRBV19,TRBJ2-2,NA,NA,14
TGTGCCTGGAAGTTGTTATACACCGGGGAGCTGTTTTTT,CAWKLLYTGELFF,TRBV30,TRBJ2-2,NA,many,13
TGCAGTGCTAGATCCGGGACAGGGGGAAAGGGGAGTTACGAGCAGTACTTC,CSARSGTGGKGSYEQYF,TRBV20-1,TRBJ2-7,TRBD1,few,17
TGCAGTGCTAGCAGGGGTCCACACAATCAGCCCCAGCATTTT,CSASRGPHNQPQHF,TRBV20-1,TRBJ1-5,NA,few,14
TGTGCCAGCAGCTCGGGACAACTGAACACTGAAGCTTTCTTT,CASSSGQLNTEAFF,TRBV7-9,TRBJ1-1,NA,many,14
TGTGCCAGCAGCAAAGGACAGGGCCCCTACGAGCAGTACTTC,CASSKGQGPYEQYF,TRBV3-1,TRBJ2-7,TRBD1,NA,14
TGTGCCAGCAGCACTAGCGGGAGGTACGAGCAGTACTTC,CASSTSGRYEQYF,TRBV11-2,TRBJ2-7,TRBD2,NA,13
TGTGCCAGTAGTATAGAAGCGGGCGCATACTACGAGCAGTACTTC,CASSIEAGAYYEQYF,TRBV19,TRBJ2-7,NA,NA,15
TGTGCCAGCAGTTTGCTGACAGGGAACAATCAGCCCCAGCATTTT,CASSLLTGNNQPQHF,TRBV28,TRBJ1-5,TRBD1,NA,15
TGTGCCAGCAGTTTAGGTGTTGGAGGGGCTGAAGCTTTCTTT,CASSLGVGGAEAFF,TRBV12-3/TRBV12-4,TRBJ1-1,NA,NA,14
TGCAGCGTTGGAAACCCTTTTAGCGGGGAGCTGTTTTTT,CSVGNPFSGELFF,TRBV29-1,TRBJ2-2,NA,many,13
TGTGCCAGTAGTATCCAGAGCCAAGAGACCCAGTACTTC,CASSIQSQETQYF,TRBV19,TRBJ2-5,NA,NA,13
TGTGCCAGCAGCTTGGGGTGGAGGAGCTCTGGAAACACCATATATTTT,CASSLGWRSSGNTIYF,TRBV5-5,TRBJ1-3,NA,many,16
TGCGCCAGCAGCTCGCTAAGAACAGGGGTTGAGCAGTTCTTC,CASSSLRTGVEQFF,TRBV5-1,TRBJ2-1,TRBD1,few,14
TGTGCCAGCAGTTTTAATCCGGGACAACTTAATTCACCCCTCCACTTT,CASSFNPGQLNSPLHF,TRBV7-2,TRBJ1-6,NA,many,16
TGTGCCAGCAGTAGGGACAGGAGCTATGGCTACACCTTC,CASSRDRSYGYTF,TRBV6-6,TRBJ1-2,TRBD1,few,13
TGCAGTGCTAGAGGCCGGGCCCTCGCGACCCAGTACTTC,CSARGRALATQYF,TRBV20-1,TRBJ2-5,NA,many,13
TGCAGTGCTTGGACCTCTAACTATGGCTACACCTTC,CSAWTSNYGYTF,TRBV20-1,TRBJ1-2,NA,few,12
TGTGCCAGCAGCCAAGATGTACAGAAGGGCCACAATGAGCAGTTCTTC,CASSQDVQKGHNEQFF,TRBV3-1,TRBJ2-1,NA,many,16
TGCGCCAGCAGCCCGGGACCCCCGGGGGAGCTGTTTTTT,CASSPGPPGELFF,TRBV10-1,TRBJ2-2,NA,many,13
TGCAGTGCTAGAGCCCCGCCTTACTACAATGAGCAGTTCTTC,CSARAPPYYNEQFF,TRBV20-1,TRBJ2-1,NA,many,14
TGTGCCAGCAGTTACTCGATATCCGGCGGGAGGAACTATGGCTACACCTTC,CASSYSISGGRNYGYTF,TRBV6-2/TRBV6-3,TRBJ1-2,NA,few,17
TGCGCCAGCAGCCAAGCTAATCCCGGGAGCAATCAGCCCCAGCATTTT,CASSQANPGSNQPQHF,TRBV4-1,TRBJ1-5,NA,many,16
TGTGCCAGCAGCCCCGAGGACAATGAGCAGTTCTTC,CASSPEDNEQFF,TRBV2,TRBJ2-1,NA,many,12
TGCGCCAGCAGCTTGATAGCGGAGTCCTACAATGAGCAGTTCTTC,CASSLIAESYNEQFF,TRBV5-1,TRBJ2-1,NA,few,15
TGTGCCAGCAGCCCCGTGGGCAGGGTAACGGACACTGAAGCTTTCTTT,CASSPVGRVTDTEAFF,TRBV7-8,TRBJ1-1,NA,many,16
TGTGCCACCTTGGGGGGTACAGGGACCTACAATGAGCAGTTCTTC,CATLGGTGTYNEQFF,TRBV10-3,TRBJ2-1,NA,many,15
TGCAGCGTTCGGGAGTACACCGGGGAGCTGTTTTTT,CSVREYTGELFF,TRBV29-1,TRBJ2-2,NA,many,12
TGTGCCAGCAACCCAGGGGGCTTGGTGAACACTGAAGCTTTCTTT,CASNPGGLVNTEAFF,TRBV6-1,TRBJ1-1,TRBD1,few,15
TGTGCCAGCACCTCCATCAACCCAAGCAATCAGCCCCAGCATTTT,CASTSINPSNQPQHF,TRBV6-2/TRBV6-3,TRBJ1-5,NA,many,15
TGCAGTTCAGTGGGAGAGCGGGTATCTATTTCGGAGACCCAGTACTTC,CSSVGERVSISETQYF,TRBV20-1,TRBJ2-5,NA,NA,16
TGTGCCAGCAGGCTACAGGCAAGGGTAGCTTTCTTT,CASRLQARVAFF,TRBV12-3/TRBV12-4,TRBJ1-1,NA,NA,12
TGTGCCAGCAGTTCGGGCGGGGTCCGTGCCACCTTC,CASSSGGVRATF,TRBV6-2/TRBV6-3,TRBJ1-2,NA,NA,12
TGCAGTCCAGGGACAGGGGACAATGAGCAGTTCTTC,CSPGTGDNEQFF,TRBV20-1,TRBJ2-1,TRBD1,NA,12
TGCGCCAGCAGCTTGGTGCTAGCGGGGTACCAAGAGACCCAGTACTTC,CASSLVLAGYQETQYF,TRBV5-1,TRBJ2-5,TRBD2,many,16
TGTGCCAGCAGCAAGGCGGGAGGGGTGCCCGGGGAGCTGTTTTTT,CASSKAGGVPGELFF,TRBV2,TRBJ2-2,TRBD2,few,15
TGTGCCAGCAGTTACTCGGCGAGGGCCAACTTCTACGAGCAGTACTTC,CASSYSARANFYEQYF,TRBV6-2/TRBV6-3,TRBJ2-7,NA,few,16
TGTGCCTGGAGTGTACACACTAGCGGGAGGGATAGTGAGCAGTTCTTC,CAWSVHTSGRDSEQFF,TRBV30,TRBJ2-1,TRBD2,NA,16
TGTGCCAGCAGTTTAGGGACGTGGTATGGCTACACCTTC,CASSLGTWYGYTF,TRBV12-3/TRBV12-4,TRBJ1-2,NA,NA,13
TGTGCCTGGAGTAGAGGGGCCCTCGAGCAGTACTTC,CAWSRGALEQYF,TRBV30,TRBJ2-7,NA,many,12
TGCGCCAGCACCTGGGGGGCAGGGGGCAACTACGAGCAGTACTTC,CASTWGAGGNYEQYF,TRBV5-1,TRBJ2-7,TRBD1,many,15
TGTGCCAGCAGCTTAGAAGGGGGCGCAGGCTATGGCTACACCTTC,CASSLEGGAGYGYTF,TRBV7-9,TRBJ1-2,TRBD1,few,15
TGTGCCAGCAAAGTTGGGTTCGGGCGTTCACCCCTCCACTTT,CASKVGFGRSPLHF,TRBV6-1,TRBJ1-6,NA,NA,14
TGCGCCAGCAGCAGGGACAGGGGAACAGATACGCAGTATTTT,CASSRDRGTDTQYF,TRBV5-1,TRBJ2-3,TRBD1,many,14
TGTGCCAGCAGCCACGAAAGGATTTGGGACACCGATAGCAATCAGCCCCAGCATTTT,CASSHERIWDTDSNQPQHF,TRBV12-3/TRBV12-4,TRBJ1-5,NA,many,19
TGTGCCAGCAGTGACCCTAGCGGGAGGGCCGCAGATACGCAGTATTTT,CASSDPSGRAADTQYF,TRBV25-1,TRBJ2-3,TRBD2,few,16